These 20 T cell receptor beta chains were all obtained from the same sample, sequenced in a study of T cells in Graves' hyperthyroidism and ophthalmopathy. The CDR3 regions of TCR beta were amplified from RNA transcripts. Initially, a first-round RT-PCR of the TCR CDR3 employed the HTBI primer set. One entry per CDR3 protein, called by TCRdb with MiXCR from the multiplex PCR reads. The sample carries around 500,000 distinct CDR3 sequences, 14% recorded once. The sequenced sample consisted of blood. The origin of the receptors is a woman aged 40-49 years with Graves' hyperthyroidism.

This clonotype came up a few times. A read error may account for a junction end that differs from germline. The rearrangement links TRBV7-9 to TRBJ2-1; 7 bases match TRBD2. Germline CDR1 reads SEHNR; CDR2 reads FQNEAQ (reference sequence). This CDR3 has 16 amino acids. The CDR3 reads CASSLDWEGPYNEQFF. In DNA, the CDR3 is TGTGCCAGCAGTTTAGATTGGGAGGGCCCCTACAATGAGCAGTTCTTC.

This rearrangement joins TRBV25-1 to TRBJ2-5, with 8 bases identical to TRBD2. Germline lookup yields CDR1 MGHDK and CDR2 SYGVNS. The CDR3 sequence is 17 residues long. V lost 5 bases, J lost 7 bases, and 18 bases stayed unmatched. CDR3 sequence reads: CASSPVAASGHPGTQYF. As DNA, the CDR3 is TGTGCCAGCAGTCCGGTGGCGGCTAGCGGGCACCCCGGGACCCAGTACTTC.

A word on this clonotype: Possible read error: a much larger clone is one base away. The V gene is TRBV20-1, the J gene TRBJ2-1; the D gene is possibly TRBD1 (6 bases). Near its end, the DNA agrees better with TRBJ2-7, so the J call may be wrong. Germline loops: CDR1 DFQATT, CDR2 SNEGSKA (reference sequence). CDR3 length: 15 amino acids. Here the CDR3 DNA reads TGCAGTGCTAGAGAGGGCAGGGGACCTTACAATGAGCAGTACTTC. Translation: CSAREGRGPYNEQYF.

This clonotype came up many times. The genes are TRBV29-1 and TRBJ2-1, with 9 bases that match TRBD2. CDR1 SQVTM and CDR2 ANQGSEA come from the germline V gene. The CDR3 consists of 15 residues. V shed 1 base, J shed 4 bases, and the junction held 5 bases outside the gene matches. Written as DNA, the CDR3 is TGCAGCGTTGAAGGTAGCGGGAGAAATTACAATGAGCAGTTCTTC. It codes for CSVEGSGRNYNEQFF.

This clonotype has ten or more counts. V and J are TRBV28 and TRBJ1-5; maybe TRBD1 (6 bases). The germline gives CDR1 MDHEN, CDR2 SYDVKM. The V gene lost 6 bases and the J gene lost 6 bases, with 18 bases spanning the gap. This CDR3 has 15 amino acids. The CDR3 sequence is CASSTGILSPQPQHF. The CDR3 DNA follows: TGTGCCAGCAGCACAGGGATTCTGTCCCCTCAGCCCCAGCATTTT.

Many counts were recorded for this clonotype. As DNA, the CDR3 is TGCGCCAGCAGCCCAAAAGTTGGGCAAACCGGGGAGCTGTTTTTT. Its protein is CASSPKVGQTGELFF. V is TRBV5-1 and J is TRBJ2-2; D is uncertain. The ends were cut back, 4 bases at V and 5 bases at J, with 15 bases in the middle. Germline loops: CDR1 SGHRS, CDR2 YFSETQ. CDR3 length: 15 residues.

This clonotype appeared once. The chain recombines TRBV19 with TRBJ1-1; 8 bases map to TRBD1. Germline V gene data show CDR1 as LNHDA and CDR2 as SQIVND (reference sequence). V was clipped by 5 bases and J by 8 bases; unmatched bases: 10. CDR3 size: 14 residues. DNA of the CDR3: TGTGCCAGTAGTTCACAGGGGGTCGGGGCCGAAGCTTTCTTT. Protein: CASSSQGVGAEAFF.

This clonotype was counted many times. This sequence joins TRBV3-1 and TRBJ2-1; 8 positions agree with TRBD2. The CDR3 covers 12 residues. Trimming removed 1 base from V and 15 bases from J; junction bases left unmatched: 5. Germline V CDR1 and CDR2: LGHDT, YNNKEL (reference sequence). The CDR3 sequence: CASSQGAGGPFF. As DNA, the CDR3 is TGTGCCAGCAGCCAAGGGGCGGGAGGTCCGTTCTTC.

The table lists this clonotype with many counts. The J gene is TRBJ2-1, the V gene TRBV11-2; 7 bases match TRBD2. Germline trimming cut 1 base from V and 5 bases from J; bases unmatched to any gene: 11. The CDR3 length is 17 residues. The germline V gene has CDR1 SGHAT and CDR2 FQNNGV. CDR3 loop: CASSLAHWAGVNNEQFF. CDR3 nucleotides: TGTGCCAGCAGCTTAGCCCACTGGGCGGGAGTCAACAATGAGCAGTTCTTC.

Many counts were recorded for this clonotype. V gene TRBV14 combines with J gene TRBJ2-2; D call uncertain. V was shortened by 3 bases and J by 4 bases, with 9 bases between the two germline ends. The V gene's germline CDR1 is SGHDN and CDR2 FVKESK. This CDR3 contains 14 residues. CDR3 sequence: CASSQTGVTGELFF. CDR3 sequence (DNA): TGTGCCAGCAGCCAGACTGGCGTCACCGGGGAGCTGTTTTTT.

This clonotype was recorded at least ten times. The chain employs TRBV7-2 and TRBJ2-1; perhaps TRBD1 as D (6 bases). Germline V gene data show CDR1 as SGHTA and CDR2 as FQGNSA. The CDR3 has 15 residues. Trimming left V 4 bases short and J 3 bases short, with 13 bases between. CDR3 sequence (DNA): TGTGCCAGCAGCTCTACAGGGTCCGACTACAATGAGCAGTTCTTC. Translated: CASSSTGSDYNEQFF.

This clonotype was seen at least ten times. The V call is TRBV24-1, the J call TRBJ2-1, with D tentatively TRBD1 (5 bases). This CDR3 region has 15 residues. Germline assignment: CDR1 KGHDR and CDR2 SFDVKD. V was cut by 2 bases and J by 7 bases, with 14 bases left in between. The CDR3, as DNA: TGTGCCACCAGTGATTACGGACAAGGCTCTAATGAGCAGTTCTTC. Translated: CATSDYGQGSNEQFF.

This rearrangement joins TRBV27 to TRBJ2-2, with 9 bases matching TRBD2. V lost 5 bases, J lost 6 bases, and 7 bases stayed unmatched. CDR1 and CDR2 (germline): MNHEY, SMNVEV (reference sequence). This CDR3 has 15 amino acids. The CDR3 nucleotides read TGTGCCAGCAGTCAGTCACTAGCGGGTTCCGGGGAGCTGTTTTTT. Amino acid sequence: CASSQSLAGSGELFF.

This rearrangement joins TRBV10-3 to TRBJ1-4, with 7 bases lining up with TRBD1. In germline, CDR1 is ENHRY, CDR2 SYGVKD. This CDR3 spans 14 amino acids. The V segment lost 3 bases and the J segment 4 bases; nucleotides outside the gene matches: 2. This chain's CDR3 is CAISEGQVNEKLFF. The CDR3 DNA reads as TGTGCCATCAGTGAAGGACAGGTTAATGAAAAACTGTTTTTT.

This clonotype appeared many times. The rearrangement uses TRBV11-2 and TRBJ2-3; TRBD2 matches at 8 bases. CDR3 size: 16 residues. CDR1 SGHAT and CDR2 FQNNGV come from the germline V gene. The ends lost 5 bases at V and 1 base at J; junction bases unmatched: 8. The CDR3 sequence: CASSPRGGGRTDTQYF. The CDR3 nucleotides read TGTGCCAGCAGCCCCCGGGGGGGCGGACGCACAGATACGCAGTATTTT.

Only a few counts were recorded for this clonotype. The chain joins TRBV27 to TRBJ1-4; D call uncertain. The CDR3 is made up of 16 amino acids. V was clipped by 0 bases and J by 3 bases, with 11 bases between them. The germline gives CDR1 MNHEY, CDR2 SMNVEV (reference sequence). In nucleotides, the CDR3 is TGTGCCAGCAGTTTATCGGCACACGCGTCTAATGAAAAACTGTTTTTT. This gives the protein CASSLSAHASNEKLFF.

This clonotype was seen many times. This sequence joins TRBV7-2 and TRBJ1-3, with TRBD1 matching over 7 bases. Germline CDR1 is SGHTA and CDR2 is FQGNSA. Unmatched junction bases numbered 5, after V lost 2 bases and J lost 4 bases. The CDR3 is 15 residues long. CDR3 nucleotide sequence: TGTGCCAGCAGCTTAACCCCGGGACAGGGAAACACCATATATTTT. Translating gives CASSLTPGQGNTIYF.

This clonotype was detected only a few times. This rearrangement joins TRBV29-1 to TRBJ2-7, with 8 bases that match TRBD2. Per germline, CDR1 SQVTM and CDR2 ANQGSEA. CDR3 length: 11 amino acids. Unmatched junction bases numbered 2, after V lost 7 bases and J lost 3 bases. CDR3 in DNA: TGCAGCGCGGGGGGGAACTACGAGCAGTACTTC. Its protein is CSAGGNYEQYF.

This clonotype has just a few counts. The chain employs TRBV16 and TRBJ1-1; D gene unclear. The CDR3 contains 11 residues. The ends were cut back, 0 bases at V and 11 bases at J, with 7 bases in the middle. The V gene's germline CDR1 is KGHSY and CDR2 FQNENV. The CDR3 loop is CASSQSVGAFF. CDR3 coding DNA: TGTGCCAGCAGCCAATCGGTAGGGGCTTTCTTT.

At least ten counts were recorded for this clonotype. The rearrangement links TRBV28 to TRBJ2-3; D call uncertain. The V gene lost 6 bases and the J gene lost 0 bases, with 16 bases spanning the gap. CDR1 is MDHEN, CDR2 SYDVKM, per germline. CDR3 length equals 16 residues. Written as DNA, the CDR3 is TGTGCCAGCAGCCACATGTCTGGGGTCAGCACAGATACGCAGTATTTT. Its protein product is CASSHMSGVSTDTQYF.